This TCR beta chain was observed in a study of cytomegalovirus exposure and HLA in healthy donors. The overall study: Earlier, 150 million to 200 million T cells were analyzed, and more than 100 million unique TCR beta sequences were found among them.

Germline trimming cut 5 bases from V and 4 bases from J; bases unmatched to any gene: 4. Germline loops: CDR1 GTSNPN, CDR2 SVGIG (reference sequence). The CDR3 is 13 amino acids. Study findings and constraints: Later analysis identified several of the most significant clusters that appeared linked to common viral pathogens. It was assumed in the presence/absence analyses that sequencing depth was roughly uniform across donors. Most of the CMV-associated TCR beta chains (in a later analysis) appeared to be HLA-restricted.

60 Vbeta and 13 Jbeta primers were used in PCR. Sequencing used immunoSEQ multiplex PCR; TCRdb keeps in-frame clones, though not all of them. Counted here are 100,000 to 150,000 clones, roughly 85% occurring once; the ten biggest clones make up 1.2%. This clone was seen a single time. The antigen is unknown. The receptor's source is a boy aged 5-17 years in good health and CMV-seronegative. V and J are TRBV30 and TRBJ1-1; 10 bases are a match to TRBD1. The sequencing input was PBMCs. Written as DNA, the CDR3 is TGTGCCTGGGACAGGGGGCGAGGCACTGAAGCTTTCTTT. It translates to CAWDRGRGTEAFF.